The next 25 T cell receptor beta chains were all read from a single sample in a study of blood T cells in healthy people across ages. The use of a sample-barcoded 5' primer and a J-beta primer mix characterized a second PCR of roughly 6 to 11 cycles. Each CDR3 protein is one row after TCRdb ran MiXCR on the 5' RACE reads. Of about 720,000 distinct CDR3 sequences detected, approximately 25% appear once; the ten largest clones hold approximately 4%. These sequences were also reported in another study, on T cells of mothers and their children.

The sample was blood. Receptors originate from a boy aged 5-17 years in good health.

The chain uses TRBV7-2 and TRBJ1-1; D unresolved. This CDR3 spans 16 amino acids. Germline V gene sequence: CDR1 SGHTA, CDR2 FQGNSA. The V end lost 1 base, the J end lost 0 bases, and 12 bases lay between the germline ends. Here the CDR3 DNA reads TGTGCCAGCAGCTTAGGGCCGGCAGGATTGAACACTGAAGCTTTCTTT. Translating it yields CASSLGPAGLNTEAFF.

Note on this clonotype: A read error may produce the germline difference seen at one junction end. V and J are TRBV28 and TRBJ2-7; 7 bases agree with TRBD1. The CDR3 runs to 15 residues. Germline CDR1 MDHEN, CDR2 SYDVKM. CDR3 sequence: CASSFRDRPTYEQCF. The CDR3 bases are TGTGCCAGCAGTTTCAGGGACAGACCGACCTACGAGCAGTGCTTC.

This clonotype was counted only a few times. This chain links TRBV20-1 with TRBJ2-7, with unresolved D. There are 13 residues in the CDR3. Trimming pared 1 base from V and 2 bases from J, leaving 9 bases between. The germline gives CDR1 DFQATT, CDR2 SNEGSKA (reference sequence). This chain's CDR3 is CSARGDFAYEQYF. Written as DNA, the CDR3 is TGCAGTGCTAGAGGTGACTTCGCCTACGAGCAGTACTTC.

The chain joins TRBV7-6 to TRBJ2-3; D gene unclear. The CDR3 runs 15 residues. Germline assignment: CDR1 SGHVS and CDR2 FNYEAQ. The V gene lost 0 bases and the J gene lost 3 bases, with 10 bases spanning the gap. Written as DNA, the CDR3 is TGTGCCAGCAGCTTAGCCCCTGGGCGTACAGATACGCAGTATTTT. Translation: CASSLAPGRTDTQYF.

The rearrangement joins TRBV6-6 to TRBJ2-5; 9 bases line up with TRBD1. Germline CDR1 MNHNY, CDR2 SVGAGI (reference sequence). The CDR3 spans 14 residues. Unmatched junction bases numbered 4, after V lost 3 bases and J lost 5 bases. This CDR3 is CASSYRQGVETQYF. In nucleotides, the CDR3 is TGTGCCAGCAGTTATCGACAGGGGGTGGAGACCCAGTACTTC.

This clonotype is termed medium-sized. The chain employs TRBV21-1 and TRBJ2-1; whether TRBD2, the table's D call, matches the DNA was not checked. TRBV21-1 is recorded as a pseudogene. The CDR3 covers 18 residues. The CDR3 DNA is TGTGCCAGCAGCAAACCAGCGGGAGTCCAAATATTAGGGAATGAGCAGTTCTTC. Protein: CASSKPAGVQILGNEQFF.

This rearrangement joins TRBV9 to TRBJ2-1; a weak D match, TRBD1 (6 bases). The J call may be incorrect, as the DNA end agrees better with TRBJ2-7. CDR3 size: 15 residues. Germline V gene sequence: CDR1 SGDLS, CDR2 YYNGEE. The CDR3 spells CASSVGGLSYDEQYF. CDR3 in DNA: TGTGCCAGCAGCGTAGGGGGGCTGAGTTATGACGAGCAGTACTTC.

The chain carries TRBV20-1 and TRBJ2-3; D might be TRBD2 (5 bases). This CDR3 is 15 amino acids long. Germline values: CDR1 DFQATT, CDR2 SNEGSKA (reference sequence). V lost 3 bases and J lost 0, with 13 bases in between. CDR3 DNA sequence: TGCAGTGCTAGCGCGGCTAGCCGGAGCACAGATACGCAGTATTTT. Its protein is CSASAASRSTDTQYF.

V and J are TRBV18 and TRBJ2-5; weak D call: TRBD1 (6 bases). CDR3 size: 13 residues. V lost 8 bases, J lost 2 bases, and 12 bases lay in between. Germline loops: CDR1 KGHSH, CDR2 LQKENI. CDR3 coding DNA: TGTGCCAGCCACACCGGACAGCAAGAGACCCAGTACTTC. Encoded protein: CASHTGQQETQYF.

The rearrangement joins TRBV13 to TRBJ2-1; D is ambiguous. The ends were cut back, 5 bases at V and 4 bases at J, with 6 bases in the middle. The CDR3 is 12 amino acids. Germline V CDR1 and CDR2: PRHDT, FYEKMQ (reference sequence). The CDR3 sequence: CASSAAYNEQFF. For the CDR3, the DNA is TGTGCCAGCAGCGCCGCGTACAATGAGCAGTTCTTC.

Only a few counts were recorded for this clonotype. The V and J genes are TRBV2 and TRBJ2-5; D possibly corresponds to TRBD2 (5 bases). Trimming left V 3 bases short and J 2 bases short, with 7 bases between. Germline CDR1 SNHLY, CDR2 FYNNEI. CDR3 length equals 13 residues. CDR3 nucleotide sequence: TGTGCCAGCAGTGATGACTATCAAGAGACCCAGTACTTC. Protein sequence: CASSDDYQETQYF. The full variable domain, in which reference TRBV2 and TRBJ2-5 provide the parts outside the CDR3, is EPEVTQTPSHQVTQMGQEVILRCVPISNHLYFYWYRQILGQKVEFLVSFYNNEISEKSEIFDDQFSVERPDGSNFTLKIRSTKLEDSAMYFCASSDDYQETQYFGPGTRLLVL.

This clonotype turned up a few times. CDR3 sequence: CASTKGPGAYEQYF. CDR3 nucleotides: TGTGCCAGCACCAAGGGTCCGGGGGCCTACGAGCAGTACTTC. V usage is TRBV6-5 and J usage is TRBJ2-5, with a possible D match to TRBD2 (6 bases). The J call may be wrong; the DNA end is better matched by TRBJ2-7. Germline CDR1 reads MNHEY; CDR2 reads SVGAGI. CDR3 size: 14 residues.

The chain recombines TRBV29-1 with TRBJ2-4, with a possible D match to TRBD2 (5 bases). Germline V gene sequence: CDR1 SQVTM, CDR2 ANQGSEA. The V end was cut by 4 bases, the J end by 0 bases, with 16 bases between. The CDR3 runs to 16 residues. CDR3 in DNA: TGCAGCGTTGTCTTTGGGATGAGGGTAGCCAAAAACATTCAGTACTTC. Translating gives CSVVFGMRVAKNIQYF. The full variable domain, with the rest looked up from reference TRBV29-1 and TRBJ2-4, is SAVISQKPSRDICQRGTSLTIQCQVDSQVTMMFWYRQQPGQSLTLIATANQGSEATYESGFVIDKFPISRPNLTFSTLTVSNMSPEDSSIYLCSVVFGMRVAKNIQYFGAGTRLSVL.

This clonotype was seen a few times. This chain connects TRBV5-5 to TRBJ2-5; perhaps TRBD1 as D (6 bases). Germline CDR1 SGHKS, CDR2 YYEKEE (reference sequence). The V end was cut by 4 bases, the J end by 3 bases, with 16 bases between. The length of the CDR3 is 15 residues. CDR3 protein: CASSLEENREETQYF. The CDR3, as DNA: TGTGCCAGCAGCCTCGAAGAGAACAGGGAAGAGACCCAGTACTTC.

The chain couples TRBV20-1 to TRBJ2-7, with 7 bases fitting TRBD1. Germline trimming cut 0 bases from V and 1 base from J; bases unmatched to any gene: 6. Germline loops: CDR1 DFQATT, CDR2 SNEGSKA (reference sequence). The CDR3 runs to 15 residues. CDR3 residues: CSARERQGLSYEQYF. In nucleotides, the CDR3 is TGCAGTGCTAGAGAGAGACAGGGCCTTTCCTACGAGCAGTACTTC.

A few counts support this clonotype. V gene TRBV29-1 combines with J gene TRBJ2-3; maybe TRBD2 (5 bases). CDR1 is SQVTM, CDR2 ANQGSEA, per germline. CDR3 size: 14 residues. Trimming removed 1 base from V and 2 bases from J, with 10 bases in between. The CDR3 is CSVEGGRDTDTQYF. The CDR3 bases are TGCAGCGTTGAAGGTGGACGGGACACAGATACGCAGTATTTT.

The rearrangement uses TRBV14 and TRBJ2-1; TRBD2 is a possible D gene (6 bases). There are 15 residues in the CDR3. Germline CDR1 and CDR2: SGHDN and FVKESK. The germline V and J ends were trimmed by 1 base and 1 base, with 8 bases remaining between them. In DNA, the CDR3 is TGTGCCAGCAGCCAAGCCCGGGGGTCCTACAATGAGCAGTTCTTC. Its translation is CASSQARGSYNEQFF.

This clonotype was recorded a few times. The CDR3 loop reads CASSYTTVEETQYF. CDR3 nucleotide sequence: TGTGCCAGCAGCTACACGACCGTTGAAGAGACCCAGTACTTC. V is TRBV6-2 or TRBV6-3 and J is TRBJ2-5; D not certain. The CDR3 is 14 amino acids. The germline V and J ends were trimmed by 6 bases and 3 bases, with 14 bases remaining between them. CDR1 and CDR2 (germline): MNHEY, SVGEGT.

The chain carries TRBV5-1 and TRBJ1-1; 9 bases match TRBD1. CDR1 and CDR2 (germline): SGHRS, YFSETQ. The trim removed 4 bases at V and 5 bases at J, leaving 6 bases unmatched. CDR3 length: 14 residues. The chain's CDR3 is CASSGTGLGTEAFF. CDR3 in DNA: TGCGCCAGCAGCGGGACAGGGTTGGGGACTGAAGCTTTCTTT.

This clonotype was recorded a few times. The rearrangement uses TRBV13 and TRBJ2-3; TRBD1 matches 8 bases. V trimming: 3 bases; J trimming: 2 bases; junction bases outside the gene matches: 10. Germline CDR1 is PRHDT and CDR2 is FYEKMQ (reference sequence). The CDR3 runs to 17 residues. The CDR3 DNA is TGTGCCAGCAGCTTTTACCGGGGACAGGCGACCACAGATACGCAGTATTTT. Protein sequence: CASSFYRGQATTDTQYF.

The rearrangement links TRBV10-3 to TRBJ1-1; no definite D call. The germline gives CDR1 ENHRY, CDR2 SYGVKD. The V end lost 6 bases, the J end lost 7 bases, and 12 bases lay between the germline ends. The CDR3 is 12 amino acids. The CDR3 here is CAISEDGNEAFF. CDR3 coding DNA: TGTGCCATCAGCGAGGACGGTAATGAAGCTTTCTTT.

The chain links TRBV10-3 to TRBJ2-2; D is tentatively TRBD1 or TRBD2 (7 bases each). This CDR3 comprises 15 residues. Per the germline V gene, CDR1 is ENHRY and CDR2 is SYGVKD. Trimming took off 2 bases at V and 4 bases at J, with 11 bases between the two ends. The CDR3: CAISETGEGTGELFF. CDR3 bases: TGTGCCATCAGTGAGACAGGGGAGGGCACCGGGGAGCTGTTTTTT.

About this clonotype itself: With a much larger clone just one base away, this may be a read error. The CDR3, as DNA: TGTGTCAGCAGCTTTGGACTAGCGGGAGACAATGAGCAGTTCTTC. It yields the protein CVSSFGLAGDNEQFF. The chain employs TRBV4-2 and TRBJ2-1, with 13 bases aligning to TRBD2. The CDR3 is made up of 15 amino acids. The germline CDR1 and CDR2 sequences are LGHNA and YNFKEQ.

CDR3 sequence (DNA): TGCAGCGCGATAAAAGCGGGAGGGGCGGGTGAGCAGTTCTTC. Translation gives CSAIKAGGAGEQFF. The chain has TRBV29-1 and TRBJ2-1, with 10 bases that match TRBD2. The germline gives CDR1 SQVTM, CDR2 ANQGSEA. With V trimmed by 7 bases and J by 9 bases, 12 bases remained unmatched. This CDR3 is 14 amino acids long.

A few counts support this clonotype. V gene TRBV28 combines with J gene TRBJ2-7; possibly TRBD2 for D (6 bases). The CDR3 extends over 14 amino acids. From germline, CDR1 is MDHEN and CDR2 SYDVKM. The ends were cut back, 2 bases at V and 4 bases at J, with 12 bases in the middle. The CDR3: CASSLTGSRYEQYF. CDR3 DNA: TGTGCCAGCAGTTTAACCGGGAGTAGGTACGAGCAGTACTTC.